This T cell receptor beta chain was obtained from a study of CXCR3-negative and CXCR3-positive naive CD8 T cells. Study results and limitations: With respect to TRBV-TRBJ usage, naive CXCR3-negative and CXCR3-positive cells were similar; memory differed. In CXCR3-positive naive cells, the TRB CDR3s were more hydrophobic than in CXCR3-negative naive cells.

All TRB cDNA libraries came from 5' RACE performed with UMI labels. TCRdb reprocessed the 5' RACE reads; each CDR3 protein has one entry and no DNA is given. This sample contains 110,000 or so distinct CDR3 sequences. CDR1 is SGHTA, CDR2 FQGTGA, per germline. CDR3 length equals 14 residues. Comments on this clonotype: Its cognate antigen is unknown.

Every subset of CD8+ T cells was sorted in triplicate at approximately 300,000 cells each. Within the CD8+ T cell compartment, naive cells were CD45RO-CCR7+CD27+CD95-. The receptor was derived from a human donor in good health. Some clones in this sample may be carry-over from other donors' samples. The chain links TRBV7-3 to TRBJ2-3; the D gene TCRdb calls, TRBD1, cannot be checked with no DNA. Sequencing was done on a sample of naive CXCR3+ CD8+ T cells from blood. Subset here: CD45RO-CCR7+CD27+CD95- naive CD8+ T cells expressing CXCR3 (TNR3+). CDR3: CASSRGTVTDTQYF. Based on the CDR3 plus reference TRBV7-3 and TRBJ2-3, the full variable domain is GAGVSQTPSNKVTEKGKYVELRCDPISGHTALYWYRQSLGQGPEFLIYFQGTGAADDSGLPNDRFFAVRPEGSVSTLKIQRTERGDSAVYLCASSRGTVTDTQYFGPGTRLTVL.